Each of the 6 T cell receptor beta chains below was sequenced from the same sample in a study of Graves' ophthalmopathy and Graves' hyperthyroidism. RNA served as the template for amplifying TCR beta CDR3 regions. Second-round multiplex PCR came after first-round RT-PCR with HTBI primers. MiXCR was run by TCRdb on the multiplex PCR reads, yielding one entry per CDR3 protein. The data contain under 350,000 distinct CDR3 sequences, roughly a sixth of them singletons. Sequencing was done on a sample of peripheral blood. These TCRs come from an adult man with Graves' ophthalmopathy.

This clonotype has ten or more counts. The CDR3: CASSGGAGRFETQYF. As DNA, the CDR3 is TGTGCCAGCAGCGGGGGAGCCGGGCGCTTTGAGACCCAGTACTTC. The chain links TRBV9 to TRBJ2-5; D is possibly TRBD2 (5 bases). Germline V gives CDR1 SGDLS, CDR2 YYNGEE. V was trimmed by 3 bases and J by 5 bases, leaving 17 bases between them. The CDR3 consists of 15 residues. The whole variable domain, filled in from reference TRBV9 and TRBJ2-5, reads DSGVTQTPKHLITATGQRVTLRCSPRSGDLSVYWYQQSLDQGLQFLIQYYNGEERAKGNILERFSAQQFPDLHSELNLSSLELGDSALYFCASSGGAGRFETQYFGPGTRLLVL.

The chain joins TRBV2 to TRBJ2-7; the D call may be TRBD1 or TRBD2 (5 bases each). The CDR3 contains 12 residues. Trimming left V 5 bases short and J 5 bases short, with 10 bases between. Germline V gene lookup returns CDR1 SNHLY and CDR2 FYNNEI. CDR3 sequence: CASSRDGHEQYF. The CDR3 DNA reads as TGTGCCAGCAGTAGGGACGGCCACGAGCAGTACTTC.

This clonotype was detected ten times or more. The genes are TRBV6-1 and TRBJ1-1; weak D call: TRBD1 (5 bases). Looked up from germline, CDR1 is MNHNS and CDR2 is SASEGT. Trimming removed 4 bases at V and 4 bases at J, with 19 bases between. This CDR3 region has 16 residues. CDR3 DNA: TGTGCCAGCAGTGGGGGGGGACGGGGGTCGACCACTGAAGCTTTCTTT. It yields the protein CASSGGGRGSTTEAFF.

This clonotype was detected many times. The rearrangement uses TRBV13 and TRBJ1-2; D uncertain. Per germline, CDR1 PRHDT and CDR2 FYEKMQ (reference sequence). The CDR3 spans 12 residues. V lost 4 bases, J lost 5 bases, and 8 bases lay in between. The CDR3 DNA follows: TGTGCCAGCAGCTCCCTGACGTATGGCTACACCTTC. Encoded protein: CASSSLTYGYTF. The full variable domain, in which reference TRBV13 and TRBJ1-2 provide the parts outside the CDR3, is AAGVIQSPRHLIKEKRETATLKCYPIPRHDTVYWYQQGPGQDPQFLISFYEKMQSDKGSIPDRFSAQQFSDYHSELNMSSLELGDSALYFCASSSLTYGYTFGSGTRLTVV.

This clonotype was recorded at least ten times. V is TRBV6-1 and J is TRBJ2-7, with no clear D. Germline CDR1 is MNHNS and CDR2 is SASEGT. V lost 7 bases to trimming and J lost 3 bases, with 19 bases between them. CDR3 length: 15 residues. This CDR3 reads CASTPPHGSVYEQYF. CDR3 nucleotide sequence: TGTGCCAGCACTCCACCACACGGAAGCGTCTACGAGCAGTACTTC.

This clonotype was seen at least ten times. This chain joins TRBV18 and TRBJ2-5; weak D call: TRBD1 (6 bases). CDR1 and CDR2 from the germline V gene are KGHSH and LQKENI. V lost 5 bases and J 3 bases, leaving 10 bases between the germline ends. The CDR3 is made up of 13 amino acids. The CDR3 bases are TGTGCCAGCTCAACTAACAGGGAAGAGACCCAGTACTTC. This translates into CASSTNREETQYF.